This TCR beta chain is from a study of T cell repertoires in cytomegalovirus infection. For the study at large: Evidence of both CMV infection and a matching HLA type came from public TCR beta signatures. Overall study results and limits: Ex vivo, HLA-C-restricted CMV-specific TCR beta clonotypes prevailed over the rest of the response.

From the reads, TCRdb called clonotypes with MiXCR, one entry per CDR3 protein. Altogether roughly 110,000 distinct CDR3 sequences are present, under 35% being singletons, with the ten largest covering less than 45%. The CDR3 has 17 residues. V lost 3 bases to trimming and J lost 1 base, with 16 bases between them. Regarding this clonotype: Its cognate antigen is unknown.

This TCR was sampled from a human donor in good health (CMV status not recorded). Some clones in this sample may be carry-over from other donors' samples. The material sequenced was CD8+ T cells from cultured PBMCs, taken from culture after CMV antigen stimulation. V and J are TRBV23-1 and TRBJ2-1; no clear D. TRBV23-1 carries the ORF label, with uncertain function. The CDR3 nucleotides are TGCGCCAGCAGTCATACCCTCCCAGTGAGGTCCTACAATGAGCAGTTCTTC. It specifies CASSHTLPVRSYNEQFF.